This TCR beta chain emerged from a study of T cell changes during pregnancy in multiple sclerosis. Germline V gene data show CDR1 as SEHNR and CDR2 as FQNEAQ (reference sequence). The V and J ends lost 2 bases and 4 bases, in that order; junction bases with no gene match: 1. The CDR3 is made up of 13 amino acids. Sequencing used immunoSEQ multiplex PCR; TCRdb keeps in-frame clones, though not all of them. The table shows about 100,000 clones, with approximately 92% occurring only once. Source: peripheral blood, taken after pregnancy. The chain combines TRBV7-9 with TRBJ1-2, with TRBD1 matching 7 bases. This TCR came from a female donor with multiple sclerosis, enrolled in a pregnancy study. The CDR3 loop is CASSLRDSYGYTF. As DNA, the CDR3 is TGTGCCAGCAGCTTAAGGGACAGCTATGGCTACACCTTC.